This TCR beta chain was identified during a study of T cells in Graves' hyperthyroidism and ophthalmopathy. Study observations and caveats: Researchers found most expanded thyroid clonotypes above 0.001 in blood as well.

CDR3 length: 14 residues. Looked up from germline, CDR1 is SGHRS and CDR2 is YFSETQ. V was clipped by 3 bases and J by 0 bases, with 9 bases between them. Template material for amplifying TCR beta CDR3 regions consisted of RNA transcripts. HTBI primers were employed in a first-round RT-PCR of the TCR CDR3. Via MiXCR, TCRdb re-called the multiplex PCR reads, giving one row per CDR3 protein. The table includes 490,000 or so distinct CDR3 sequences, roughly 23% detected once. This clonotype has a handful of counts. Its antigen is not known. The chain has TRBV5-1 and TRBJ1-1; D remains ambiguous. The sequenced material came from blood. The TCR originated in a woman in her 70s with Graves' ophthalmopathy. The CDR3 loop reads CASSSTNMNTEAFF. The CDR3 nucleotides are TGCGCCAGCAGCTCGACAAACATGAACACTGAAGCTTTCTTT.